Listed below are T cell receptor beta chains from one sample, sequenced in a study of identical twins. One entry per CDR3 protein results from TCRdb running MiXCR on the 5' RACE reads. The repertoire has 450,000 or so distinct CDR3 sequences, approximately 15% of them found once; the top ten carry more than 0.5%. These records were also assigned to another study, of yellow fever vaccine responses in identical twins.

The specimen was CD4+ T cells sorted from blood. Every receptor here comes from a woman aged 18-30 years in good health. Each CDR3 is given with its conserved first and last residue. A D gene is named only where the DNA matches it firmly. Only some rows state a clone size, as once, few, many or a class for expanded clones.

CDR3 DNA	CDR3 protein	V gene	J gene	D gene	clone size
TGTGCCAGCAGTGCCGACAGGACTTTAGCCAAAAACATTCAGTACTTC	CASSADRTLAKNIQYF	TRBV12-3/TRBV12-4	TRBJ2-4	NA	few
TGTGCCAGCAGGGTGTTCCGCCAGCCCCAGCATTTT	CASRVFRQPQHF	TRBV6-6	TRBJ1-5	NA	few
TGTGCCAGCAGCATGGGATCGAGGACAGGGTCCGAGCAGTACTTC	CASSMGSRTGSEQYF	TRBV7-6	TRBJ2-7	TRBD1	NA
TGCAGTGCTGGTACAGGGATTTCTGGGGCCAACGTCCTGACTTTC	CSAGTGISGANVLTF	TRBV20-1	TRBJ2-6	NA	few
TGCGCCAGCAGCTTGGAGGGGACGCATAATTCACCCCTCCACTTT	CASSLEGTHNSPLHF	TRBV5-1	TRBJ1-6	NA	few
TGTGCCAGCAGCTTAGCGTCGGGGGCCGTGGACGTAGCAACTAATGAAAAACTGTTTTTT	CASSLASGAVDVATNEKLFF	TRBV11-1	TRBJ1-4	NA	NA
TGCAGTGCTAGTAGGCTGAGGACAACGAACACCGGGGAGCTGTTTTTT	CSASRLRTTNTGELFF	TRBV20-1	TRBJ2-2	NA	NA
TGCGCCAGCAGTGAGGCGACAGGTCCCCAAGAGACCCAGTACTTC	CASSEATGPQETQYF	TRBV10-1	TRBJ2-5	NA	NA
TGTGCCAGCAGCCAAGCTCGGGAGAGCTCCTACAATGAGCAGTTCTTC	CASSQARESSYNEQFF	TRBV3-1	TRBJ2-1	NA	NA
TGTGCCAGCAGTGTTCTAACTAGCGGGGGCCTCAGCACAGATACGCAGTATTTT	CASSVLTSGGLSTDTQYF	TRBV2	TRBJ2-3	TRBD2	NA
TGCGCCAGCAGCCAGGGACCCACCGGGTCCTCTGGAGATACGCAGTATTTT	CASSQGPTGSSGDTQYF	TRBV4-3	TRBJ2-3	NA	few
TGTGCCATCAGTGAGTCGAGACAGAGCACAGATACGCAGTATTTT	CAISESRQSTDTQYF	TRBV10-3	TRBJ2-3	NA	many
TGTGCCATCAGTGCGGCTAGCCCATACAATGAGCAGTTCTTC	CAISAASPYNEQFF	TRBV10-3	TRBJ2-1	NA	few
TGTGCCAGCAGTTACCTGAGTTGGAGCACAGATACGCAGTATTTT	CASSYLSWSTDTQYF	TRBV6-2/TRBV6-3	TRBJ2-3	NA	NA
TGTGCCAGCAGTTTCAGTTCGGGCTATGGCTACACCTTC	CASSFSSGYGYTF	TRBV27	TRBJ1-2	NA	NA
TGTGCCAGCAGCGCGACTAGCCAGACTTACACAGATACGCAGTATTTT	CASSATSQTYTDTQYF	TRBV9	TRBJ2-3	TRBD2	few
TGCGCCAGTCGGGACAGGCTTTCCTCCGGGGCCAACGTCCTGACTTTC	CASRDRLSSGANVLTF	TRBV10-2	TRBJ2-6	TRBD1	NA
TGTGCCAGCAGCCTAAGGAGGGAGCCTTCCTACGAGCAGTACTTC	CASSLRREPSYEQYF	TRBV6-1	TRBJ2-7	NA	few
TGTGCCAGCAGCCCGGGCGGAAAGACCAGCTACGAGCAGTACTTC	CASSPGGKTSYEQYF	TRBV7-2	TRBJ2-7	NA	NA
TGTGCCAGCAGTCTCCCGGGACTAGCGGGGAGGAGAGGGTACGAGCAGTACTTC	CASSLPGLAGRRGYEQYF	TRBV28	TRBJ2-7	TRBD2	few
TGTGCCAGCAGTTTATCGGGTAGGGACGAGCAGTACTTC	CASSLSGRDEQYF	TRBV27	TRBJ2-7	NA	NA
TGCAGTGCTCCCCGGTCCGGACAGGGCACAGATACGCAGTATTTT	CSAPRSGQGTDTQYF	TRBV20-1	TRBJ2-3	TRBD1	NA
TGTGCCATCAGTGAGGGTGACAGGGGAAGCAATCAGCCCCAGCATTTT	CAISEGDRGSNQPQHF	TRBV10-3	TRBJ1-5	TRBD1	few
TGCAGTGCGAGAAAAATGACAGGGGGCGGGACTGAAGCTTTCTTT	CSARKMTGGGTEAFF	TRBV20-1	TRBJ1-1	TRBD1	few
TGTGCCAGCAGCCCGGGGGACCAAGAGACCCAGTACTTC	CASSPGDQETQYF	TRBV12-3/TRBV12-4	TRBJ2-5	NA	many
TGCGCCAGCAGTTGGATAACGGGACAGGGCTACGAGCAGTACTTC	CASSWITGQGYEQYF	TRBV5-1	TRBJ2-7	TRBD1	NA
TGCTACCCCAATGGCTACACCTTC	CYPNGYTF	TRBV28	TRBJ1-2	NA	few
TGCAGTGCTAGGATTTCGGGACCTGAAAAACTGTTTTTT	CSARISGPEKLFF	TRBV20-1	TRBJ1-4	NA	few
TGTGCCAGCAGCTTGCCCTTATACACCGGGGAGCTGTTTTTT	CASSLPLYTGELFF	TRBV5-6	TRBJ2-2	NA	many
TGTGCCAGCAGTTACTCTAGTACCTTCAATGAGCAGTTCTTC	CASSYSSTFNEQFF	TRBV3-1	TRBJ2-1	NA	few
TGTGCCAGCAGCTTAGGGGAAGCGGGGGCCTTCACAGATACGCAGTATTTT	CASSLGEAGAFTDTQYF	TRBV11-2	TRBJ2-3	TRBD2	NA
TGCAGTGCTAGAGATCTACTAGCGGGAGCGACCACAGATACGCAGTATTTT	CSARDLLAGATTDTQYF	TRBV20-1	TRBJ2-3	TRBD2	few
TGTGCCAGCACCCCCTTTTTCGGGAGCTCCTACGAGCAGTACTTC	CASTPFFGSSYEQYF	TRBV28	TRBJ2-7	NA	few
TGTGCCAGCAGTTCCCAGCGGGACAGGGGTCCCGTCCTGACTTTC	CASSSQRDRGPVLTF	TRBV27	TRBJ2-6	TRBD1	few
TGTGCCAGCAGCCAAGAAGGGGGGCGTAGGTCCACTGAAGCTTTCTTT	CASSQEGGRRSTEAFF	TRBV4-2	TRBJ1-1	NA	few
TGTGCCAGCAGCGATAAGGACAGGGGGCAGATCGAGCAGTACTTC	CASSDKDRGQIEQYF	TRBV4-2	TRBJ2-7	TRBD1	few